Here is one T cell receptor beta chain with its context. The antigen is not known. PCR employed 60 Vbeta and 13 Jbeta primers. Per the original methods: Counted up in a later analysis, unique TCR beta chains came to about 83 million, with some 9.9 million shared. Generated by immunoSEQ multiplex PCR, the TCRdb table keeps only in-frame clones and is missing some. The V and J calls and clone size are taken from that table; D and trimming were inferred from the DNA. This sample has 140,000 to 150,000 clones, with roughly three quarters found just once. The data derive from a study of cytomegalovirus exposure and HLA in healthy donors. Findings and limits, study-wide: The authors excluded some V segments, including TRBV6-2 and TRBV6-3, as indistinguishable. Earlier analysis looked at TCR beta V segments, and most were productive about 90% or about 30% of the time. Overall, around 150 TCR beta chains were annotated as cytomegalovirus-associated.

Trimming pared 2 bases from V and 8 bases from J, leaving 11 bases between. This CDR3 has 13 residues. From germline, CDR1 is SGHRS and CDR2 YFSETQ. This sequence was found in a female donor in good health and CMV-seronegative. The sequencing input was PBMCs. The chain is built from TRBV5-1 and TRBJ2-1, with a weak D call TRBD2 (5 bases). CDR3 protein: CASSLERVYEQFF. The DNA for the CDR3 is TGCGCCAGCAGCTTAGAGAGGGTATATGAGCAGTTCTTC.